The source of this T cell receptor beta chain is a study of shared clonotypes between healthy human individuals. It was CD45RO-negative cells, positively selected for CCR7, that made up naive CD8 cells, with terminally differentiated effector memory CD45RA+ cells excluded. The ends were cut back, 1 base at V and 1 base at J, with 10 bases in the middle. The CDR3 extends over 15 amino acids. Germline V gene sequence: CDR1 MNHEY, CDR2 SMNVEV (reference sequence). Sequencing was performed with immunoSEQ multiplex PCR; in TCRdb, only in-frame clones are kept and a portion is missing. The sample includes a few hundred thousand clones, roughly 95% of them seen just once.

The clonotype comes from a woman aged 30 to 39 in good health. This chain uses TRBV27 with TRBJ1-1, with D unresolved. Specimen: naive CD8+ T cells sorted from blood. The CDR3 is CASSLYRSPNTEAFF. As DNA, the CDR3 is TGTGCCAGCAGTTTATATCGGAGCCCGAACACTGAAGCTTTCTTT.